The rows below give T cell receptor beta chains drawn from one sample of a study of blood T cell repertoires in COVID-19. Measured with immunoSEQ multiplex PCR; TCRdb has only the in-frame clones, and not every one. The table lists roughly 320,000 clones, 85% to 90% of them singletons. The sequenced sample consisted of peripheral blood. Receptor source: a man between 70 and 80 years old with acute or convalescent COVID-19. CDR3s include the opening cysteine and the closing phenylalanine or tryptophan. D genes are given only for firm matches. The size of a clone is reported for some rows only, either as once, few or many, or as a class for expanded clones.

TRBD1	TRBV28	TRBJ2-5	NA	TGTGCCAGCAGTTTCGGCAGAAGGGGGCACGGGGAGACCCAGTACTTC	CASSFGRRGHGETQYF
TRBD2	TRBV18	TRBJ2-1	NA	TGTGCCAGCTCACCCGGACTAGCGGGATGGGGGGATGAGCAGTTCTTC	CASSPGLAGWGDEQFF
TRBD1	TRBV7-2	TRBJ1-5	once	TGTGCCAGCAGCACCCAGGGGGACGGGCCCCAACATTTT	CASSTQGDGPQHF
NA	TRBV28	TRBJ1-6	few	TGTGCCAGCAGTTTAGGGGGGGCCCCCCTCCACTTT	CASSLGGAPLHF
NA	TRBV19	TRBJ1-3	NA	TGTGCCAGTAGTATCCCAGGTAGCTCTGGAAACACCATATATTTT	CASSIPGSSGNTIYF
NA	TRBV6-2/TRBV6-3	TRBJ1-5	few	TGTGCCAGCAGTTACGAGGTCCGTCAGCCCCAGCATTTT	CASSYEVRQPQHF
NA	TRBV24-1	TRBJ1-2	NA	TGTGCCACCAGTGATTGGACACAGGGCTCTGGCTACACCTTC	CATSDWTQGSGYTF
NA	TRBV5-1	TRBJ2-3	NA	TGCGCCAGCAGCTTGGCGGGAGATTTGAGCACAGATACGCAGTATTTT	CASSLAGDLSTDTQYF
NA	TRBV6-2/TRBV6-3	TRBJ2-1	many	TGTGCCAGCCGCCCGGGGGCGCGGTACAATGAGCAGTTCTTC	CASRPGARYNEQFF
NA	TRBV18	TRBJ1-1	once	TGTGCCAGCTCACTTTACGACAAGAACACTGAAGCTTTCTTT	CASSLYDKNTEAFF
NA	TRBV7-2	TRBJ2-5	NA	TGTGCCAGCAGCCCTAACTGGCCCCGGCGGGAGACCCAGTACTTC	CASSPNWPRRETQYF
TRBD2	TRBV28	TRBJ2-7	NA	TGTGCCAGCAGTTCTGGTCTCAAAGTAGCGGGAGACGAGCAGTACTTC	CASSSGLKVAGDEQYF
NA	TRBV5-5	TRBJ1-1	NA	TGTGCCAGCAGCTTCACCGGGACACCAAACACTGAAGCTTTCTTT	CASSFTGTPNTEAFF
TRBD2	TRBV5-1	TRBJ2-3	NA	TGCGCCAGCAGCTTGGGACTAGCAAATCCAGATACGCAGTATTTT	CASSLGLANPDTQYF
NA	TRBV6-2/TRBV6-3	TRBJ1-6	NA	TGTGCCAGCAGCCTCTCTCTGGGACTGAGGAATTCACCCCTCCACTTT	CASSLSLGLRNSPLHF
NA	TRBV2	TRBJ2-1	NA	TGTGCCAGCAGTGAAGAACTAGGTGGAGTCCTCAATGAGCAGTTCTTC	CASSEELGGVLNEQFF
NA	TRBV28	TRBJ1-1	NA	TGTGCCAGCAGTCCGCTGGCAGCGAGAAACACTGAAGCTTTCTTT	CASSPLAARNTEAFF
TRBD1	TRBV28	TRBJ2-2	few	TGTGCCAGCAGTTTATGGTTCCAGGGGGTCGTAAACACCGGGGAGCTGTTTTTT	CASSLWFQGVVNTGELFF
NA	TRBV4-2	TRBJ2-3	NA	TGTGCCAGCAGCCCTCCTTCAAGGCTAGCGAGCACAGATACGCAGTATTTT	CASSPPSRLASTDTQYF
TRBD1	TRBV19	TRBJ1-5	NA	TGTGCCAGTAGTAGCACAGGGGGCAGGGAGCCCCAGCATTTT	CASSSTGGREPQHF